This T cell receptor (beta chain) was documented in a study of identical twins. V was cut by 5 bases and J by 7 bases, with 6 bases left in between. The CDR3 extends over 11 amino acids. Germline V gene sequence: CDR1 MNHEY, CDR2 SMNVEV (reference sequence). MiXCR, applied by TCRdb to the 5' RACE reads, yields one record per CDR3 protein. Here the sample spans approximately 210,000 distinct CDR3 sequences, 6.5% being singletons. Findings and limits, study-wide: Insertion counts were lower in abundant cord blood beta clonotypes, a trend that memory repertoires did not show. Without tracking the same donors, conclusions rested on cross-sectional statistical analysis.

There are a few counts of this clonotype. As yet, its antigen is unknown. This sample was shared with a second study, whose subject was T cells expressing NK-cell markers.

The source material was CD8+ T cells sorted from blood. This receptor was taken from a woman between 18 and 30 years old in good health. J is TRBJ2-1 and V is TRBV27; D gene ambiguous. CDR3 sequence reads: CASSTLNEQFF. The CDR3 DNA is TGTGCCAGCAGTACCCTAAATGAGCAGTTCTTC.